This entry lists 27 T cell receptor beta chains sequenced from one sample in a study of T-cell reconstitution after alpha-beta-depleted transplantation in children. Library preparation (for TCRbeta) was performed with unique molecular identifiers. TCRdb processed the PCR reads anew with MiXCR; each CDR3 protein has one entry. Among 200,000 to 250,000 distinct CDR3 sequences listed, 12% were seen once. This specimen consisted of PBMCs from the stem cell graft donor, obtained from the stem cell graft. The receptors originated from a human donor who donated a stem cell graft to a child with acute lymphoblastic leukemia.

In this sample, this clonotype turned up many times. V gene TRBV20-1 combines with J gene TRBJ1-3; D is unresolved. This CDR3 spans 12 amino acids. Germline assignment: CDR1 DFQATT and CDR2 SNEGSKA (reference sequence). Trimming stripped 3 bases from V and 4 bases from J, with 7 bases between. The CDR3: CSARETGNTIYF. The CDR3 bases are TGCAGTGCTAGGGAGACAGGAAACACCATATATTTT.

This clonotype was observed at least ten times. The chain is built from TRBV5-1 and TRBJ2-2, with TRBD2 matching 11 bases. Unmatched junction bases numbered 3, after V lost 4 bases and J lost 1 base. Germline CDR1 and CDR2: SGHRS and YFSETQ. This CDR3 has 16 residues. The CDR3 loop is CASSHGTSGNTGELFF. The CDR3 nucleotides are TGCGCCAGCAGCCATGGGACTAGCGGGAACACCGGGGAGCTGTTTTTT.

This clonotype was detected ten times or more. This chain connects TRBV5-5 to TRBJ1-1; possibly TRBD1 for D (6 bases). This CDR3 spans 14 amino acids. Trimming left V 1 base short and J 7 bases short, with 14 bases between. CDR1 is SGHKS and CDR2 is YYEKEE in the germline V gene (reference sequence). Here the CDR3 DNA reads TGTGCCAGCAGCTTGCAGGGGCCGAACGGTGAAGCTTTCTTT. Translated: CASSLQGPNGEAFF.

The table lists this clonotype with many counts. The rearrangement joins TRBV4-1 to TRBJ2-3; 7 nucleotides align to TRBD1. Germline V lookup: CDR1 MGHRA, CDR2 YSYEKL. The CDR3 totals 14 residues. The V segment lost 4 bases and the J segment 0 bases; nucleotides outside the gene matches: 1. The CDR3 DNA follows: TGCGCCAGCAGCCCACAGGGGAGCACAGATACGCAGTATTTT. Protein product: CASSPQGSTDTQYF.

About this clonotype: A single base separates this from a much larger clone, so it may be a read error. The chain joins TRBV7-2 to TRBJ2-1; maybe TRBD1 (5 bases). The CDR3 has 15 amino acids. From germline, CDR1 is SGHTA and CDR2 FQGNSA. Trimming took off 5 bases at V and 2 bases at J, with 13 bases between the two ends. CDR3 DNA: TGTGCCAGCAGCGCAGGGTCTGTGGCCTACAATGAGCAGTTCTTC. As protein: CASSAGSVAYNEQFF.

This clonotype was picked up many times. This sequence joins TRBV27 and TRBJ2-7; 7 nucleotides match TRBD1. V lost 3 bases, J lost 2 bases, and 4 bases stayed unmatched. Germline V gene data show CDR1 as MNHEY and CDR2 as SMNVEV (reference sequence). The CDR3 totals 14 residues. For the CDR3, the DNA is TGTGCCAGCAGTTTGTGGGACAGTCCCTACGAGCAGTACTTC. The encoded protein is CASSLWDSPYEQYF.

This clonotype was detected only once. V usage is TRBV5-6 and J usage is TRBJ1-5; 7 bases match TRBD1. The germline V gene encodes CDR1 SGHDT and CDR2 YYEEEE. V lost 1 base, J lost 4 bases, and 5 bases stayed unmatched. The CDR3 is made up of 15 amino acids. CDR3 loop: CASSLKTGTNQPQHF. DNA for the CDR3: TGTGCCAGCAGCTTGAAGACAGGGACAAATCAGCCCCAGCATTTT.

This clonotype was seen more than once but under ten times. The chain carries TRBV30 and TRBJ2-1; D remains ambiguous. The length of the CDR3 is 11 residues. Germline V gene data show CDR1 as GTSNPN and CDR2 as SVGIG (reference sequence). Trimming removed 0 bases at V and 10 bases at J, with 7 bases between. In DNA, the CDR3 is TGTGCCTGGAGTGTTAGTCTAGAGCAGTTCTTC. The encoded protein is CAWSVSLEQFF.

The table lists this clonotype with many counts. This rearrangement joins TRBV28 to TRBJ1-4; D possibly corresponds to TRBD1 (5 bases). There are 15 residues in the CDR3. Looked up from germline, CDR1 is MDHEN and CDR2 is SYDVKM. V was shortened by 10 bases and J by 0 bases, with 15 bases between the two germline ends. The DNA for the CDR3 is TGTGCCACCCGAACATCAGGGACAACTAATGAAAAACTGTTTTTT. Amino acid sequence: CATRTSGTTNEKLFF.

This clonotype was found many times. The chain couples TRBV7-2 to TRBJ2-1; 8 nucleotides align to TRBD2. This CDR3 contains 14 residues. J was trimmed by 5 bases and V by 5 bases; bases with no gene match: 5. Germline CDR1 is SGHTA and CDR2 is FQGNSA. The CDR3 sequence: CASSPFSGDNEQFF. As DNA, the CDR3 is TGTGCCAGCAGCCCTTTTAGCGGGGACAATGAGCAGTTCTTC.

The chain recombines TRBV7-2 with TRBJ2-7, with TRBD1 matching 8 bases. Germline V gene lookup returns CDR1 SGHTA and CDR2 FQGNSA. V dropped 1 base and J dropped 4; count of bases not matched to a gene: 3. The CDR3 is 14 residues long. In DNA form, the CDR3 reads TGTGCCAGCAGCTTAGGTGGGACAGGTTACGAGCAGTACTTC. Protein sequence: CASSLGGTGYEQYF. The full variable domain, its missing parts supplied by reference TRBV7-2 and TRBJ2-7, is GAGVSQSPSNKVTEKGKDVELRCDPISGHTALYWYRQSLGQGLEFLIYFQGNSAPDKSGLPSDRFSAERTGGSVSTLTIQRTQQEDSAVYLCASSLGGTGYEQYFGPGTRLTVT.

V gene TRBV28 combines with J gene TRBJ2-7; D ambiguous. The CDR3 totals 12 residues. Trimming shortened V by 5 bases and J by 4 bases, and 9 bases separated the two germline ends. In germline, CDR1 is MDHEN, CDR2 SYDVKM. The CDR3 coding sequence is TGTGCCAGCAGTAAGATCGGATACGAGCAGTACTTC. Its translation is CASSKIGYEQYF.

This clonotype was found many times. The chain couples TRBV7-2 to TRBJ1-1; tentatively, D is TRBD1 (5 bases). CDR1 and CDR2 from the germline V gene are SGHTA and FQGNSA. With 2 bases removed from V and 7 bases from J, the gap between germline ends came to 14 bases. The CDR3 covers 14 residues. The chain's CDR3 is CASSLRQGMIEAFF. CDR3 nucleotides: TGTGCCAGCAGCTTACGGCAGGGTATGATTGAAGCTTTCTTT.

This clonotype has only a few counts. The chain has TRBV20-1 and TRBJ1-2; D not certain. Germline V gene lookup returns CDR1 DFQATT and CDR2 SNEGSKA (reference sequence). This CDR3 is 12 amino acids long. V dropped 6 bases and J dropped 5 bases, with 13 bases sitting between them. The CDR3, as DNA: TGCAGTGCCCAGGAGCGCACTTATGGCTACACCTTC. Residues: CSAQERTYGYTF.

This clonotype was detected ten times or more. The DNA for the CDR3 is TGTGCCAGCAGTTCCAGGGTTTACGAGCAGTACTTC. Its protein product is CASSSRVYEQYF. The rearrangement links TRBV12-3 or TRBV12-4 to TRBJ2-7, with a weak D call TRBD1 (5 bases). This CDR3 comprises 12 residues. With 4 bases removed from V and 4 bases from J, the gap between germline ends came to 8 bases.

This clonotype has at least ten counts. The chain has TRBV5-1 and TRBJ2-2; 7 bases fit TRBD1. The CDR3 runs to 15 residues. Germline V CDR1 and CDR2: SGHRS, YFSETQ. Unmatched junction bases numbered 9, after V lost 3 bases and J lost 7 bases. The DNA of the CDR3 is TGCGCCAGCAGCTCGGGACAGCCCGGCCTCGGGGAGCTGTTTTTT. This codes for CASSSGQPGLGELFF.

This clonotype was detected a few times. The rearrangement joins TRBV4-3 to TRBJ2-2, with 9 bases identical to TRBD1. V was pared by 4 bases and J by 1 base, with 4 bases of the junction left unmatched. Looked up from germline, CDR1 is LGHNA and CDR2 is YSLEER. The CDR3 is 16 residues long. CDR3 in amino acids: CASSPRGQGNTGELFF. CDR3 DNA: TGCGCCAGCAGCCCGAGGGGACAGGGGAACACCGGGGAGCTGTTTTTT.

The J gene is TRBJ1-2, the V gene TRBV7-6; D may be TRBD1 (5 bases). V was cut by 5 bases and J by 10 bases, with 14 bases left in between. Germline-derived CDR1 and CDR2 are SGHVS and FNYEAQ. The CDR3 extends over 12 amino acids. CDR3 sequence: CASSLLMGDYTF. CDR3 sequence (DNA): TGTGCCAGCAGCCTCCTCATGGGGGACTACACCTTC.

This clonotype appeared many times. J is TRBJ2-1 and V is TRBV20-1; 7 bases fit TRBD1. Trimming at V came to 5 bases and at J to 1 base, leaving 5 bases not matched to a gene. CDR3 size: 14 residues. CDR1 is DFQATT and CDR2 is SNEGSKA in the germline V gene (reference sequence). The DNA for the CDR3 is TGCAGTGCTGATGACAGGGTGTCCTACAATGAGCAGTTCTTC. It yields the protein CSADDRVSYNEQFF.

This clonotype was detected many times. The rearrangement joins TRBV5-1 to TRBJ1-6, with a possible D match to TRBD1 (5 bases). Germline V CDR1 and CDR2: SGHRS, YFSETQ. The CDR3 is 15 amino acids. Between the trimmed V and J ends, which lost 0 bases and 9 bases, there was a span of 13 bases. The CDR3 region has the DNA TGCGCCAGCAGCTTGGGGGGGTCTGCTACTTCACCCCTCCACTTT. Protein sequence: CASSLGGSATSPLHF.

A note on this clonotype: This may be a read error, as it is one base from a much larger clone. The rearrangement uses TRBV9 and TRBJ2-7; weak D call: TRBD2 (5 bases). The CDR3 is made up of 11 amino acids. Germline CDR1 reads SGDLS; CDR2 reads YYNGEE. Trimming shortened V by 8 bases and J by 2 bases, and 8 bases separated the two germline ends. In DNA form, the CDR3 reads TGTGCCAGGGGAGAACCCTACGAGCAGTACTTC. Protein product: CARGEPYEQYF.

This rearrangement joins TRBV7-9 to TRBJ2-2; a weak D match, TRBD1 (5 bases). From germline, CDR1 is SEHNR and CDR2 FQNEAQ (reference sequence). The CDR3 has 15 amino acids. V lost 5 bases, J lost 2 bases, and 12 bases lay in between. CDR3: CASSPTAFNTGELFF. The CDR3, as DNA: TGTGCCAGCAGCCCGACAGCCTTCAACACCGGGGAGCTGTTTTTT. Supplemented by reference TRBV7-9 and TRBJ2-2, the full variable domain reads DTGVSQNPRHKITKRGQNVTFRCDPISEHNRLYWYRQTLGQGPEFLTYFQNEAQLEKSRLLSDRFSAERPKGSFSTLEIQRTEQGDSAMYLCASSPTAFNTGELFFGEGSRLTVL.

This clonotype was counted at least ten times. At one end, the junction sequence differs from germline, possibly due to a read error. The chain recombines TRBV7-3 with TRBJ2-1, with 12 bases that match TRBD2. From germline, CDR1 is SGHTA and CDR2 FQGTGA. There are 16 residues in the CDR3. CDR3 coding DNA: TGTGCCAGCAGTTTAAGACTAGCGGGAGCGGCCAATGAGCAGTTCTTC. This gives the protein CASSLRLAGAANEQFF.

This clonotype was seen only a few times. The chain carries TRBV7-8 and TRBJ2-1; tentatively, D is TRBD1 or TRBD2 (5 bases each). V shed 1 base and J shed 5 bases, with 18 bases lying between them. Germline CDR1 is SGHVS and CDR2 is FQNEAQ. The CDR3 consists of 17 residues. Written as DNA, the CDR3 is TGTGCCAGCAGCTTAGATGTGGGCTGGGGGATCGACAATGAGCAGTTCTTC. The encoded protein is CASSLDVGWGIDNEQFF.

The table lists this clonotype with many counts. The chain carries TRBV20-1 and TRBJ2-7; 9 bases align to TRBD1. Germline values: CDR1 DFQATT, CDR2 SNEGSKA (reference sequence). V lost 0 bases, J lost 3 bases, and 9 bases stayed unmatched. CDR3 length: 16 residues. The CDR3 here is CSARDRAGTGYYEQYF. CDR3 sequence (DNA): TGCAGTGCTAGAGATCGGGCCGGGACAGGGTACTACGAGCAGTACTTC.

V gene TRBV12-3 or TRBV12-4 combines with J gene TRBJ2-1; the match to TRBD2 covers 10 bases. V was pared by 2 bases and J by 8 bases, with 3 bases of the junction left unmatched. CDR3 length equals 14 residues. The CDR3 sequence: CASSLTAGGDEQFF. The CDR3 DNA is TGTGCCAGCAGTTTAACAGCGGGGGGGGATGAGCAGTTCTTC.

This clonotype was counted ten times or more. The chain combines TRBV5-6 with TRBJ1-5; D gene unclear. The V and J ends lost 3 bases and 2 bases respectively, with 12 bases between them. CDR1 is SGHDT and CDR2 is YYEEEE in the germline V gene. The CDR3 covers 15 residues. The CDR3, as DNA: TGTGCCAGCAGCTCCGGGCCCCTTGGCAATCAGCCCCAGCATTTT. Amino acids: CASSSGPLGNQPQHF.